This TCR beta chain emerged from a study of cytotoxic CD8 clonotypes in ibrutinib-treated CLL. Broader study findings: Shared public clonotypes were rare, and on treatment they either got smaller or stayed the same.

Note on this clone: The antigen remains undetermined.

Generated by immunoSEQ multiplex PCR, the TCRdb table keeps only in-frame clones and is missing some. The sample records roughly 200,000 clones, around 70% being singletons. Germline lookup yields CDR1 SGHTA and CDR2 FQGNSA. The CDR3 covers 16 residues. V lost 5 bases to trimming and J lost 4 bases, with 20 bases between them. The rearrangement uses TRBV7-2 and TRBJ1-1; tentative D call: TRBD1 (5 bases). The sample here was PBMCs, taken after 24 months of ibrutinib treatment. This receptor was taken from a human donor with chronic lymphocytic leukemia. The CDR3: CASSQNAGMSATEAFF. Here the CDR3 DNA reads TGTGCCAGCAGCCAAAACGCAGGGATGTCTGCCACTGAAGCTTTCTTT.